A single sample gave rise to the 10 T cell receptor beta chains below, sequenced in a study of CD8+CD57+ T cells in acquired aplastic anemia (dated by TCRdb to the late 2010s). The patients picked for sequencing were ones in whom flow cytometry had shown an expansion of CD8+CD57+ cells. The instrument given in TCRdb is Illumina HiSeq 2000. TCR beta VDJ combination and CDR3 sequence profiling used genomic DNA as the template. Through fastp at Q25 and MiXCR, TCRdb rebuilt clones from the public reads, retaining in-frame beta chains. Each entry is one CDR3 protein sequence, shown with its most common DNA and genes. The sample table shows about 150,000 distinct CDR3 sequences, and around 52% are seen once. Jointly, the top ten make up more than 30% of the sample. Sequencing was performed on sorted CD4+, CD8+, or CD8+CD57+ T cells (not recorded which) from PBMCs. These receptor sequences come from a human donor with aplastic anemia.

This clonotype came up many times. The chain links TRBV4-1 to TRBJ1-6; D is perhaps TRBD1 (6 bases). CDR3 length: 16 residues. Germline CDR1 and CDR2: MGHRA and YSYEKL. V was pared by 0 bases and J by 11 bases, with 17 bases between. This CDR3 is CASSQDPGGAFTPLHF. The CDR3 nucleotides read TGCGCCAGCAGCCAAGATCCCGGGGGCGCGTTTACACCCCTCCACTTT.

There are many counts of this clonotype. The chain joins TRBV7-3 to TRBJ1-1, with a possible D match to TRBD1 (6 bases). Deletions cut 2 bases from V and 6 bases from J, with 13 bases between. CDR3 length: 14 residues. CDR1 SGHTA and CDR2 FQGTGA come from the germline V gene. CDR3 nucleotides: TGTGCCAGCAGCTTATTTCAGGGGACCGCTGAAGCTTTCTTT. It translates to CASSLFQGTAEAFF.

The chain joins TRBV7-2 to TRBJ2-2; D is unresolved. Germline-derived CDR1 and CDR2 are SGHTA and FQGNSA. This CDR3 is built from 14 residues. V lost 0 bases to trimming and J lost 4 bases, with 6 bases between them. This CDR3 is CASSLATPTGELFF. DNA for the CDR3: TGTGCCAGCAGCTTAGCGACTCCCACCGGGGAGCTGTTTTTT.

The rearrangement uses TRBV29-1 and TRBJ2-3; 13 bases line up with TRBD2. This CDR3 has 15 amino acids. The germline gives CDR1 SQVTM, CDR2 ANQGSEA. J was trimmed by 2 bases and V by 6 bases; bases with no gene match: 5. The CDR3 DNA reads TGCAGCGTCGACGGGACTAGCGGGAACACAGATACGCAGTATTTT. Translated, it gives CSVDGTSGNTDTQYF.

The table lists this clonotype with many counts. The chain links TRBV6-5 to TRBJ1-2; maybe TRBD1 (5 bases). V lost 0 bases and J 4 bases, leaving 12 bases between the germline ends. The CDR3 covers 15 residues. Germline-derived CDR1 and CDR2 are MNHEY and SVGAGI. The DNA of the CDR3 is TGTGCCAGCAGTTACTCGGCCGGGACGCCCTATGGCTACACCTTC. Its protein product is CASSYSAGTPYGYTF.

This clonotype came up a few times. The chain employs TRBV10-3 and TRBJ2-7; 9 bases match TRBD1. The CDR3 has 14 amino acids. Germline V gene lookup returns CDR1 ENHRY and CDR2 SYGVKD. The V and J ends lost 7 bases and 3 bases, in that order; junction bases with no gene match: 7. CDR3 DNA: TGTGCCATCAAAGCGACAGGGGGGTACTACGAGCAGTACTTC. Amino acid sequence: CAIKATGGYYEQYF.

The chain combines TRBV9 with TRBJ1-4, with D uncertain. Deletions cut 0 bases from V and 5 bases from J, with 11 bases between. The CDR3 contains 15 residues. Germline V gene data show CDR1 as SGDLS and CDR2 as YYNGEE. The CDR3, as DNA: TGTGCCAGCAGCGTAGATCTGGGAACGAATGAAAAACTGTTTTTT. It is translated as CASSVDLGTNEKLFF.

The CDR3 DNA reads as TGTGCCAGCGGGGCAAGGTACGAGCAGTACTTC. Amino acids: CASGARYEQYF. The chain has TRBV6-1 and TRBJ2-7, with a possible D match to TRBD1 (5 bases). V lost 8 bases to trimming and J lost 4 bases, with 9 bases between them. Germline assignment: CDR1 MNHNS and CDR2 SASEGT. This CDR3 has 11 residues.

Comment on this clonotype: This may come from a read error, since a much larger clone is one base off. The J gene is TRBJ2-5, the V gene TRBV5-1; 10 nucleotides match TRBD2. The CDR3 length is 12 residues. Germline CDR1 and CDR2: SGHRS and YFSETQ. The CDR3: CASTETSGWTNF. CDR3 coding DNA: TGCGCCAGCACCGAGACTAGCGGGTGGACCAACTTC.

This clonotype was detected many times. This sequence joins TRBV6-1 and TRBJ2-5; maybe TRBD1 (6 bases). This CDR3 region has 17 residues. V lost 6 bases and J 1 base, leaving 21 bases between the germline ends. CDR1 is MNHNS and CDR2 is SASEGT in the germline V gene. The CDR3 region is CASSARSGATLQETQYF. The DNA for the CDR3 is TGTGCCAGCAGCGCCCGCTCAGGGGCGACTCTCCAAGAGACCCAGTACTTC.